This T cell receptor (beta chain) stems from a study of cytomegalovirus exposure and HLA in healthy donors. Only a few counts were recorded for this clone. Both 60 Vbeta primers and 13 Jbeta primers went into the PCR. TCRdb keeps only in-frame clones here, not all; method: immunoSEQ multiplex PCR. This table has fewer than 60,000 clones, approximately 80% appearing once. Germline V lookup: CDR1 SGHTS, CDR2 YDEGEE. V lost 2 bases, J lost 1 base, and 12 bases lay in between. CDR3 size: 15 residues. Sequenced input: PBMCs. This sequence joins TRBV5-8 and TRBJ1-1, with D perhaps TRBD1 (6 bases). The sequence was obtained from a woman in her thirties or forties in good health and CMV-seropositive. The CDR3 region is CASSLLSRGNTEAFF. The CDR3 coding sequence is TGTGCCAGCAGCTTACTCAGCAGGGGGAACACTGAAGCTTTCTTT.